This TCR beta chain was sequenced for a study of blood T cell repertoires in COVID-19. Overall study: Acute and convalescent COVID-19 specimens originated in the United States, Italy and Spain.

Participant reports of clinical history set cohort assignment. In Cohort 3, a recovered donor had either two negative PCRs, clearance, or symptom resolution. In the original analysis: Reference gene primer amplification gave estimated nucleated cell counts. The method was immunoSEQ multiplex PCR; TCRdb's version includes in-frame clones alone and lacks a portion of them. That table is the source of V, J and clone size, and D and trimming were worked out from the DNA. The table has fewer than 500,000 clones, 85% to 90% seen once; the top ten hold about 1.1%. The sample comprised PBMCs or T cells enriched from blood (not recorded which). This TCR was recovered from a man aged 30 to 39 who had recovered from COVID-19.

CDR3 coding DNA: TGTGCCAGCGGGGCCGACGTGAACACTGAAGCTTTCTTT. This translates into CASGADVNTEAFF. V usage is TRBV6-4 and J usage is TRBJ1-1; a weak D match, TRBD1 (5 bases). The CDR3 totals 13 residues. V was pared by 8 bases and J by 0 bases, with 10 bases between. The V gene's germline CDR1 is MRHNA and CDR2 SNTAGT.